These T cell receptor beta chains were read from a single sample in a study of identical twins. One entry per CDR3 protein, called by TCRdb with MiXCR from the 5' RACE reads. The table includes 600,000 to 850,000 distinct CDR3 sequences, about 18% detected once. The same data also contributed to another study, on T cells expressing NK-cell markers.

Sequencing input: PBMCs. These receptors were collected from a woman younger than 35 in good health. Each CDR3 is given with its conserved first and last residue. Each record gives: CDR3 protein, J gene, D gene, V gene. A D gene is named only where the DNA matches it firmly.

cdr3_aa: CASSGNGDYGYTF
j_call: TRBJ1-2
d_call: -
v_call: TRBV12-3/TRBV12-4

cdr3_aa: CASSSTQAKNIQYF
j_call: TRBJ2-4
d_call: -
v_call: TRBV7-9

cdr3_aa: CASSFATSYNEQFF
j_call: TRBJ2-1
d_call: -
v_call: TRBV12-3/TRBV12-4

cdr3_aa: CASSVAVGEVETQYF
j_call: TRBJ2-5
d_call: -
v_call: TRBV9

cdr3_aa: CAWITGFPYNEQFF
j_call: TRBJ2-1
d_call: -
v_call: TRBV30

cdr3_aa: CASSLRTSGAGELFF
j_call: TRBJ2-2
d_call: TRBD2
v_call: TRBV28

cdr3_aa: CASMNLGLAGVGSEQYF
j_call: TRBJ2-3
d_call: TRBD2
v_call: TRBV25-1

cdr3_aa: CATSREAGYEQYF
j_call: TRBJ2-7
d_call: -
v_call: TRBV15

cdr3_aa: CASSYSGLPFSEYEQYF
j_call: TRBJ2-7
d_call: -
v_call: TRBV6-5

cdr3_aa: CASGVSNYGYTF
j_call: TRBJ1-2
d_call: -
v_call: TRBV5-1

cdr3_aa: CSAEDGTSGFF
j_call: TRBJ2-1
d_call: TRBD2
v_call: TRBV20-1

cdr3_aa: CSALAGGSQTQYF
j_call: TRBJ2-5
d_call: TRBD2
v_call: TRBV20-1

cdr3_aa: CASSLRSSDNEQFF
j_call: TRBJ2-1
d_call: -
v_call: TRBV7-3

cdr3_aa: CAISLLLRGEQFF
j_call: TRBJ2-1
d_call: -
v_call: TRBV10-3

cdr3_aa: CASSLGQFEKLFF
j_call: TRBJ1-4
d_call: -
v_call: TRBV12-3/TRBV12-4

cdr3_aa: CASSYFSGRAAEQYF
j_call: TRBJ2-7
d_call: TRBD2
v_call: TRBV12-3/TRBV12-4

cdr3_aa: CASSLQRASNEQFF
j_call: TRBJ2-1
d_call: -
v_call: TRBV7-2

cdr3_aa: CASKLQGSNEKLFF
j_call: TRBJ1-4
d_call: -
v_call: TRBV5-1

cdr3_aa: CASSFSAGDEQYF
j_call: TRBJ2-7
d_call: TRBD2
v_call: TRBV7-7

cdr3_aa: CASSLGTINEQYF
j_call: TRBJ2-7
d_call: TRBD2
v_call: TRBV7-2

cdr3_aa: CASSLIYRANTGELFF
j_call: TRBJ2-2
d_call: -
v_call: TRBV5-6

cdr3_aa: CASSPGQGAHRREQYF
j_call: TRBJ2-7
d_call: TRBD1
v_call: TRBV7-9

cdr3_aa: CASSLILAGGLLTAFF
j_call: TRBJ2-1
d_call: TRBD2
v_call: TRBV5-1

cdr3_aa: CSVRREAYNEQFF
j_call: TRBJ2-1
d_call: -
v_call: TRBV29-1

cdr3_aa: CSARTSLMNTEAFF
j_call: TRBJ1-1
d_call: -
v_call: TRBV20-1

cdr3_aa: CAVDREGNEQFF
j_call: TRBJ2-1
d_call: -
v_call: TRBV28

cdr3_aa: CASSEDGGSGNNEQFF
j_call: TRBJ2-1
d_call: -
v_call: TRBV2

cdr3_aa: CSVSLDRAETQYF
j_call: TRBJ2-5
d_call: TRBD1
v_call: TRBV29-1

cdr3_aa: CASSLGGKQFF
j_call: TRBJ2-1
d_call: TRBD2
v_call: TRBV27

cdr3_aa: CASTWGTGLAGELFF
j_call: TRBJ2-2
d_call: TRBD1
v_call: TRBV12-3/TRBV12-4

cdr3_aa: CASSQDAGYGYTF
j_call: TRBJ1-2
d_call: -
v_call: TRBV3-1

cdr3_aa: CASSSGPYYGYTF
j_call: TRBJ1-2
d_call: -
v_call: TRBV12-3/TRBV12-4

cdr3_aa: CAASIDPAGVHEQYF
j_call: TRBJ2-7
d_call: TRBD2
v_call: TRBV6-2/TRBV6-3

cdr3_aa: CSVTPYSGGEAFF
j_call: TRBJ1-1
d_call: -
v_call: TRBV29-1

cdr3_aa: CASSLGSINEQFF
j_call: TRBJ2-1
d_call: -
v_call: TRBV7-9

cdr3_aa: CAISTAGVETQYF
j_call: TRBJ2-5
d_call: -
v_call: TRBV10-3

cdr3_aa: CSAGSYNEQFF
j_call: TRBJ2-1
d_call: -
v_call: TRBV20-1

cdr3_aa: CASSLGPNEQYF
j_call: TRBJ2-7
d_call: -
v_call: TRBV5-1

cdr3_aa: CASSLVSTTNEKLFF
j_call: TRBJ1-4
d_call: -
v_call: TRBV5-1

cdr3_aa: CASSLLAGVADTQYF
j_call: TRBJ2-3
d_call: TRBD2
v_call: TRBV7-2

cdr3_aa: CASAADRYYEQYF
j_call: TRBJ2-7
d_call: -
v_call: TRBV6-2/TRBV6-3

cdr3_aa: CATSVGTGAGDEQFF
j_call: TRBJ2-1
d_call: TRBD1
v_call: TRBV24-1

cdr3_aa: CASSEARSSPLHF
j_call: TRBJ1-6
d_call: -
v_call: TRBV6-1

cdr3_aa: CASGPHRGGSPDEQFF
j_call: TRBJ2-1
d_call: TRBD2
v_call: TRBV12-5

cdr3_aa: CASSGGATDTQYF
j_call: TRBJ2-3
d_call: TRBD2
v_call: TRBV10-3

cdr3_aa: CASSYTLGGAYNEQFF
j_call: TRBJ2-1
d_call: TRBD2
v_call: TRBV12-3/TRBV12-4

cdr3_aa: CATRLAGGEEQYF
j_call: TRBJ2-7
d_call: TRBD2
v_call: TRBV12-3/TRBV12-4

cdr3_aa: CASSLVGGALGNTIYF
j_call: TRBJ1-3
d_call: -
v_call: TRBV7-2

cdr3_aa: CSARDGRGNSPLHF
j_call: TRBJ1-6
d_call: -
v_call: TRBV20-1

cdr3_aa: CASSSSAGEEQYF
j_call: TRBJ2-7
d_call: -
v_call: TRBV7-9

cdr3_aa: CASRRLQGVSPLHF
j_call: TRBJ1-6
d_call: TRBD1
v_call: TRBV6-1

cdr3_aa: CASSYFVGAGTDTQYF
j_call: TRBJ2-3
d_call: -
v_call: TRBV6-5

cdr3_aa: CASSWKTGGSVNEQFF
j_call: TRBJ2-1
d_call: TRBD1
v_call: TRBV5-1

cdr3_aa: CASSPGDSSYEQYF
j_call: TRBJ2-7
d_call: -
v_call: TRBV5-1

cdr3_aa: CSARDSGTLNTEAFF
j_call: TRBJ1-1
d_call: -
v_call: TRBV20-1

cdr3_aa: CASREGGSSYGYTF
j_call: TRBJ1-2
d_call: -
v_call: TRBV12-3/TRBV12-4

cdr3_aa: CASSVMASAGNEQFF
j_call: TRBJ2-1
d_call: -
v_call: TRBV9

cdr3_aa: CSVAKTGELFF
j_call: TRBJ2-2
d_call: -
v_call: TRBV29-1

cdr3_aa: CASSFLVSNTGELFF
j_call: TRBJ2-2
d_call: -
v_call: TRBV12-3/TRBV12-4